A selection of T cell receptor beta chains follows, all from one sample in a study of post-analysis software for immune sequencing data. TCRdb recomputed calls from the PCR reads with MiXCR, one row per CDR3 protein. The table has about 190,000 distinct CDR3 sequences, 29% seen once. The specimen was blood. The origin of the receptors is a girl under 18 with multiple sclerosis. Each CDR3 is given with its conserved first and last residue.

v_gene	len	j_gene	CDR3aa
TRBV5-1	15	TRBJ1-5	CASSFTPQGGQPQHF
TRBV3-1	14	TRBJ2-7	CASSQAQATAKQYF
TRBV7-9	13	TRBJ2-7	CASSRTGSHEQYF
TRBV18	15	TRBJ2-1	CASSPVGTANYEQFF
TRBV20-1	15	TRBJ2-3	CSATQQDRSTDTQYF
TRBV11-2	18	TRBJ1-3	CASSLDHLGSGSADTIYF
TRBV12-3/TRBV12-4	15	TRBJ1-5	CASGTSGRSNQPQHF
TRBV20-1	13	TRBJ2-3	CSAGARGGDTQYF
TRBV5-1	14	TRBJ1-3	CASSLAGSGNTIYF
TRBV20-1	18	TRBJ2-3	CSASSWGLAGGFRDTQYF
TRBV20-1	15	TRBJ2-3	CSARGTSGFTDTQYF
TRBV15	13	TRBJ2-1	CATSSGTNNEQFF